This T cell receptor (beta chain) originates from a study of blood T cell repertoires in COVID-19. Turning to the study itself: Some COVID-19 samples were acute and others convalescent; all came from the United States, Italy and Spain. Nucleic acid was either cDNA or gDNA, and it came from T cells, B-cell-depleted T cells, or PBMCs.

Source study methods: Amplification of reference gene primers provided the estimated nucleated cell counts. Assay: immunoSEQ multiplex PCR; the TCRdb copy retains only in-frame clones and omits some. V, J and clone size reflect that table, while D and trimming were determined from the DNA. The sample contains 150,000 to 200,000 clones, more than 70% of which appear only once. This clone was picked up a small number of times. This CDR3 is built from 15 residues. Trimming removed 0 bases at V and 0 bases at J, with 9 bases between. Looked up from germline, CDR1 is SGHNT and CDR2 is YYREEE (reference sequence).

The clonotype comes from a human donor in a cohort sampled during active COVID-19. The gene calls are TRBV5-4 and TRBJ1-2; D uncertain. The sample taken for sequencing was peripheral blood. CDR3 region: CASSLDGLSNYGYTF. The CDR3 DNA sequence: TGTGCCAGCAGCTTGGATGGGCTATCTAACTATGGCTACACCTTC.